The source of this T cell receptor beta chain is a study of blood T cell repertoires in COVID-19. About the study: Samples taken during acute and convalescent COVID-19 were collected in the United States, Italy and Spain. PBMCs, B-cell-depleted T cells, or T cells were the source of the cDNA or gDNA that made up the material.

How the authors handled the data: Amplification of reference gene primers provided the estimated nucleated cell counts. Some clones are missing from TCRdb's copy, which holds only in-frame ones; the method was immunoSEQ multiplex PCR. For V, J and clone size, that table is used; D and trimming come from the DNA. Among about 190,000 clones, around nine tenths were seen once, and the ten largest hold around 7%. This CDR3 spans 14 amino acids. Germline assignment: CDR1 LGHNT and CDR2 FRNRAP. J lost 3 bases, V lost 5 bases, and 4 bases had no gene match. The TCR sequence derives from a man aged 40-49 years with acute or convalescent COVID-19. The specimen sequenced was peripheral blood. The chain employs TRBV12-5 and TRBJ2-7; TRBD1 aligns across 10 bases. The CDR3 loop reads CASGRQGAHYEQYF. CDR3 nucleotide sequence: TGTGCTAGTGGTCGACAGGGGGCTCACTACGAGCAGTACTTC.